These T cell receptor beta chains were read from a single sample in a study of CD8 T cells in ankylosing spondylitis. TCRdb re-analysed the 5' RACE reads in MiXCR, keeping a single row per CDR3 protein. This table has a few hundred thousand distinct CDR3 sequences, roughly 11% appearing once. The sample was blood, either unsorted or a sorted T cell fraction (not recorded which). The receptors were sampled from a female donor with ankylosing spondylitis or in good health (not recorded which). Both conserved end residues are part of each CDR3. A D gene is named only where the DNA matches it firmly. Clone size is shown for a subset of rows, as once, few, many or a class of expanded clone.

cdr3_aa	cdr3_nt	clone_size	j_call	v_call	d_call
CASTKGTGTQYF	TGCGCCAGCACCAAGGGGACGGGGACCCAGTACTTC	NA	TRBJ2-5	TRBV5-1	NA
CSEKSSYEQYF	TGCAGTGAAAAGAGCTCCTACGAGCAGTACTTC	NA	TRBJ2-7	TRBV20-1	NA
CASSVASGGPTDTQYF	TGTGCCAGCAGCGTAGCTAGCGGGGGGCCGACAGATACGCAGTATTTT	many	TRBJ2-3	TRBV9	TRBD2
CASSEKTVQETQYF	TGTGCCAGCAGTGAAAAGACAGTTCAAGAGACCCAGTACTTC	many	TRBJ2-5	TRBV2	NA
CSAYRGRGRSGELFF	TGCAGTGCTTATAGGGGGCGCGGAAGGTCCGGGGAGCTGTTTTTT	NA	TRBJ2-2	TRBV20-1	TRBD1
CASSLGTSGRAGDTQYF	TGTGCCAGCAGCCTGGGGACTAGCGGGAGGGCCGGGGATACGCAGTATTTT	NA	TRBJ2-3	TRBV3-1	TRBD2
CASSYPPLDNEQFF	TGTGCCAGCAGTTACCCACCGTTGGACAATGAGCAGTTCTTC	many	TRBJ2-1	TRBV28	NA
CSAPGQGTNEKLFF	TGCAGTGCTCCAGGGCAGGGAACCAATGAAAAACTGTTTTTT	many	TRBJ1-4	TRBV20-1	NA
CASSLSPGQGQLRSTDTQYF	TGTGCCAGCAGCTTGTCTCCGGGACAGGGGCAACTACGCAGCACAGATACGCAGTATTTT	many	TRBJ2-3	TRBV11-2	TRBD1
CASSKGGDTEAFF	TGTGCCAGCAGCAAGGGTGGGGACACTGAAGCTTTCTTT	NA	TRBJ1-1	TRBV12-3/TRBV12-4	NA
CASSLALGRSDYEQYF	TGTGCCAGCAGTTTAGCCCTCGGACGGAGCGATTACGAGCAGTACTTC	many	TRBJ2-7	TRBV27	NA
CASSLLDGRTDTQYF	TGTGCCAGCAGCTTGTTAGATGGTCGGACAGATACGCAGTATTTT	few	TRBJ2-3	TRBV5-5	NA
CASSFQTGVNTEAFF	TGCGCCAGCAGCTTTCAGACAGGTGTGAACACTGAAGCTTTCTTT	few	TRBJ1-1	TRBV5-1	NA
CSARSGGQASEAFF	TGCAGTGCTAGGAGTGGCGGTCAGGCCTCTGAAGCTTTCTTT	many	TRBJ1-1	TRBV20-1	NA
CASIDPGPQNIQYF	TGTGCCAGCATTGATCCGGGACCTCAAAACATTCAGTACTTC	NA	TRBJ2-4	TRBV6-2/TRBV6-3	NA
CASSQDNYSNQPQHF	TGTGCCAGCAGTCAAGATAATTATAGCAATCAGCCCCAGCATTTT	many	TRBJ1-5	TRBV2	NA